This TCR beta chain was identified in a study of T cells after yellow fever vaccination. Study-level points and caveats: Peaking on day 5 versus 15, the secondary response was faster but weaker. The booster response re-showed most primary clones: approximately 95% CD4, almost 90% CD8.

Ten or more counts support this clonotype. The antigen is undetermined. TCRdb used MiXCR to reprocess the 5' RACE reads, holding one entry per CDR3 protein. The table lists about 300,000 distinct CDR3 sequences, 4% of them singletons. V was shortened by 0 bases and J by 7 bases, with 19 bases between the two germline ends. The length of the CDR3 is 17 residues. Per germline, CDR1 SGHTA and CDR2 FQGNSA. This clonotype was sampled from a man between 18 and 35 years old who received the YFV17D yellow fever vaccine. This chain joins TRBV7-2 and TRBJ1-5; tentatively, D is TRBD1 (5 bases). The material was PBMCs, obtained 5 days after the yellow fever booster vaccination. The CDR3 spells CASSLALAGLLGQPQHF. The CDR3 DNA reads TGTGCCAGCAGCTTAGCGCTCGCAGGGCTCCTGGGCCAGCCCCAGCATTTT.